The rows below give T cell receptor beta chains drawn from one sample of a study of OX40 agonist ivuxolimab in advanced cancers. The method was immunoSEQ multiplex PCR; TCRdb's version includes in-frame clones alone and lacks a portion of them. Of about 58,000 clones in the sample, over 75% were seen once. The source material was CD4+ or CD8+ T cells sorted from blood, sampled in a trial of the OX40 agonist ivuxolimab. Source of these receptors: an adult with an advanced solid tumor such as melanoma, head and neck, liver or kidney cancer. Both conserved end residues are part of each CDR3. D genes are given only for firm matches. Rows give clone size only sometimes, using once, few, many, or a class for an expanded clone.

cdr3_nt: TGTGCCAGCAGGCTGGGACAGGACCGAACCTACGAGCAGTACTTC
cdr3_aa: CASRLGQDRTYEQYF
d_call: TRBD1
v_call: TRBV6-5
cdr3_length: 15
j_call: TRBJ2-7
clone_size: .

cdr3_nt: TGTGCCAGCAAACAGGGGTACAATGAGCAGTTCTTC
cdr3_aa: CASKQGYNEQFF
d_call: TRBD1
v_call: TRBV6-1
cdr3_length: 12
j_call: TRBJ2-1
clone_size: .

cdr3_nt: TGTGCCAGCAGTTCCCGATTCACCGGGGAGCTGTTTTTT
cdr3_aa: CASSSRFTGELFF
d_call: .
v_call: TRBV28
cdr3_length: 13
j_call: TRBJ2-2
clone_size: .

cdr3_nt: TGCGCCAGCAGCCAAGAGTGGTCGAGCTACGAGCAGTACTTC
cdr3_aa: CASSQEWSSYEQYF
d_call: .
v_call: TRBV4-1
cdr3_length: 14
j_call: TRBJ2-7
clone_size: .

cdr3_nt: TGTGCCAGCAGCAGATCCCCAGGGATCGAGACCCAGTACTTC
cdr3_aa: CASSRSPGIETQYF
d_call: .
v_call: TRBV5-5
cdr3_length: 14
j_call: TRBJ2-5
clone_size: .

cdr3_nt: TGTGCCACCAGCAAGGGAGGGGCAGCCGCTAACTATGGCTACACCTTC
cdr3_aa: CATSKGGAAANYGYTF
d_call: .
v_call: TRBV15
cdr3_length: 16
j_call: TRBJ1-2
clone_size: .

cdr3_nt: TGTGCCAGTAGTATAAGGAAGGCAGCTCCAGATACGCAGTATTTT
cdr3_aa: CASSIRKAAPDTQYF
d_call: .
v_call: TRBV19
cdr3_length: 15
j_call: TRBJ2-3
clone_size: .

cdr3_nt: TGCAGCGTTGCACCGGGGGTCTTTGAAGGCGAGCAGTACTTC
cdr3_aa: CSVAPGVFEGEQYF
d_call: .
v_call: TRBV29-1
cdr3_length: 14
j_call: TRBJ2-7
clone_size: .

cdr3_nt: TGTGCCAGTAGGCCACAGGGTGGTAGCTCCTACGAGCAGTACTTC
cdr3_aa: CASRPQGGSSYEQYF
d_call: .
v_call: TRBV19
cdr3_length: 15
j_call: TRBJ2-7
clone_size: .

cdr3_nt: TGTGCCAGCAGCTCGGGACTACGACGCGAGCAGTTCTTC
cdr3_aa: CASSSGLRREQFF
d_call: TRBD2
v_call: TRBV7-9
cdr3_length: 13
j_call: TRBJ2-1
clone_size: .

cdr3_nt: TGTGCCACCAGCAGAGTAAAGGTGACGGGGGAGCAGTTCTTC
cdr3_aa: CATSRVKVTGEQFF
d_call: .
v_call: TRBV15
cdr3_length: 14
j_call: TRBJ2-1
clone_size: .

cdr3_nt: TGTGCCAGCAGCTCCTTGACAGGGTGGGCCGGGGAGCTGTTTTTT
cdr3_aa: CASSSLTGWAGELFF
d_call: TRBD1
v_call: TRBV7-9
cdr3_length: 15
j_call: TRBJ2-2
clone_size: .

cdr3_nt: TGTGCTAGTGGTTTGGTACTCGGACTAGCGGGTCATGAGCAGTTCTTC
cdr3_aa: CASGLVLGLAGHEQFF
d_call: TRBD2
v_call: TRBV12-5
cdr3_length: 16
j_call: TRBJ2-1
clone_size: .

cdr3_nt: TGTGCCAGCAGTTCACCGGGACAGGGGTCCTACGAGCAGTACTTC
cdr3_aa: CASSSPGQGSYEQYF
d_call: TRBD1
v_call: TRBV27
cdr3_length: 15
j_call: TRBJ2-7
clone_size: once

cdr3_nt: TGCAGCGTTGGAGGGACAGGGGGAGAGACCCAGTACTTC
cdr3_aa: CSVGGTGGETQYF
d_call: TRBD1
v_call: TRBV29-1
cdr3_length: 13
j_call: TRBJ2-5
clone_size: once

cdr3_nt: TGTGCCAGCAGGGGCCCAGGGGCTGGTCAGCCCCAGCATTTT
cdr3_aa: CASRGPGAGQPQHF
d_call: .
v_call: TRBV2
cdr3_length: 14
j_call: TRBJ1-5
clone_size: .

cdr3_nt: TGTGCCTGGAGTGAATCGGGGGTTAGCACAGATACGCAGTATTTT
cdr3_aa: CAWSESGVSTDTQYF
d_call: .
v_call: TRBV30
cdr3_length: 15
j_call: TRBJ2-3
clone_size: .

cdr3_nt: TGTGCCAGCAGTTTAAACGTACCCTACGAGCAGTACTTC
cdr3_aa: CASSLNVPYEQYF
d_call: .
v_call: TRBV28
cdr3_length: 13
j_call: TRBJ2-7
clone_size: .

cdr3_nt: TGCAGCGTTGAGGGACAGGGGCGCCCTAGCACAGATACGCAGTATTTT
cdr3_aa: CSVEGQGRPSTDTQYF
d_call: TRBD1
v_call: TRBV29-1
cdr3_length: 16
j_call: TRBJ2-3
clone_size: few

cdr3_nt: TGTGCCTGGGGGGTTCGAGAGACCCAGTACTTC
cdr3_aa: CAWGVRETQYF
d_call: .
v_call: TRBV30
cdr3_length: 11
j_call: TRBJ2-5
clone_size: .

cdr3_nt: TGTGCCAGCAGTGAGTGGCCAGAGACCCAGTACTTC
cdr3_aa: CASSEWPETQYF
d_call: .
v_call: TRBV6-1
cdr3_length: 12
j_call: TRBJ2-5
clone_size: .

cdr3_nt: TGTGCCAGCAGCTCGACAGGGGGCACAGATACGCAGTATTTT
cdr3_aa: CASSSTGGTDTQYF
d_call: TRBD1
v_call: TRBV13
cdr3_length: 14
j_call: TRBJ2-3
clone_size: .

cdr3_nt: TGTGCCAGCAGTTACTTCCGGGAAAGGGAGCCCCAGCATTTT
cdr3_aa: CASSYFREREPQHF
d_call: .
v_call: TRBV6-5
cdr3_length: 14
j_call: TRBJ1-5
clone_size: .

cdr3_nt: TGCAGCGTTGTGAGGGGACAGTCTGGGTCCGGGGAGCTGTTTTTT
cdr3_aa: CSVVRGQSGSGELFF
d_call: TRBD1
v_call: TRBV29-1
cdr3_length: 15
j_call: TRBJ2-2
clone_size: .

cdr3_nt: TGTGCCAGCAGTTCCTCGGACAGGGGAGTCACTGAAGCTTTCTTT
cdr3_aa: CASSSSDRGVTEAFF
d_call: TRBD1
v_call: TRBV6-5
cdr3_length: 15
j_call: TRBJ1-1
clone_size: .

cdr3_nt: TGCGCCAGCAGCCAAGGACTAGCGGGAGGCGTAGATACGCAGTATTTT
cdr3_aa: CASSQGLAGGVDTQYF
d_call: TRBD2
v_call: TRBV4-1
cdr3_length: 16
j_call: TRBJ2-3
clone_size: .

cdr3_nt: TGTGCCAGCAGCGTAGCTAGCGGGAGAAGCTACGAGCAGTACTTC
cdr3_aa: CASSVASGRSYEQYF
d_call: TRBD2
v_call: TRBV9
cdr3_length: 15
j_call: TRBJ2-7
clone_size: once

cdr3_nt: TGTGCCAGCAGCTTACGAACAGGAATGGAAAAACTGTTTTTT
cdr3_aa: CASSLRTGMEKLFF
d_call: .
v_call: TRBV7-6
cdr3_length: 14
j_call: TRBJ1-4
clone_size: .

cdr3_nt: TGTGCCAGCAGTTATGGGCGGAGGGAGACCCAGTACTTC
cdr3_aa: CASSYGRRETQYF
d_call: .
v_call: TRBV6-5
cdr3_length: 13
j_call: TRBJ2-5
clone_size: .

cdr3_nt: TGTGCCAGCTCACCACTGAGCGGGGATCAGCCCCAGCATTTT
cdr3_aa: CASSPLSGDQPQHF
d_call: .
v_call: TRBV18
cdr3_length: 14
j_call: TRBJ1-5
clone_size: few

cdr3_nt: TGTGCCAGCAGTGAACAGGGGGCTGGGCAGCCCCAGCATTTT
cdr3_aa: CASSEQGAGQPQHF
d_call: TRBD1
v_call: TRBV2
cdr3_length: 14
j_call: TRBJ1-5
clone_size: .

cdr3_nt: TGTGCCAGCAGCTTATTTGACAGCTACGAGCAGTACTTC
cdr3_aa: CASSLFDSYEQYF
d_call: .
v_call: TRBV7-9
cdr3_length: 13
j_call: TRBJ2-7
clone_size: .

cdr3_nt: TGTGCCAGTAGTTACGGCACGAACACCGGGGAGCTGTTTTTT
cdr3_aa: CASSYGTNTGELFF
d_call: .
v_call: TRBV19
cdr3_length: 14
j_call: TRBJ2-2
clone_size: .

cdr3_nt: TGTGCCAGCTCACCAGGGAGGGATACTGAAGCTTTCTTT
cdr3_aa: CASSPGRDTEAFF
d_call: .
v_call: TRBV18
cdr3_length: 13
j_call: TRBJ1-1
clone_size: .

cdr3_nt: TGTGCCAGCAGTTCAGCCTCAGACGCGGCGGATACGCAGTATTTT
cdr3_aa: CASSSASDAADTQYF
d_call: .
v_call: TRBV6-6
cdr3_length: 15
j_call: TRBJ2-3
clone_size: .

cdr3_nt: TGTGCCACCCGACTAGCGGAGATTTACGAGCAGTACTTC
cdr3_aa: CATRLAEIYEQYF
d_call: TRBD2
v_call: TRBV10-3
cdr3_length: 13
j_call: TRBJ2-7
clone_size: .

cdr3_nt: TGTGCCAGCTCACCGGGATCCGGGCGGGAGGTAGCTTTCTTT
cdr3_aa: CASSPGSGREVAFF
d_call: .
v_call: TRBV18
cdr3_length: 14
j_call: TRBJ1-1
clone_size: few

cdr3_nt: TGTGCCAGCACCGGTCCGGGACAGGGCTACAATGAGCAGTTCTTC
cdr3_aa: CASTGPGQGYNEQFF
d_call: TRBD1
v_call: TRBV28
cdr3_length: 15
j_call: TRBJ2-1
clone_size: .

cdr3_nt: TGTGCCACCTCGGTAGGACAGGGCTTAGGCTACACCTTC
cdr3_aa: CATSVGQGLGYTF
d_call: TRBD1
v_call: TRBV25-1
cdr3_length: 13
j_call: TRBJ1-2
clone_size: .

cdr3_nt: TGTGCCAGCAGTAGATCCGGGACTAGTACAGATACGCAGTATTTT
cdr3_aa: CASSRSGTSTDTQYF
d_call: TRBD2
v_call: TRBV6-5
cdr3_length: 15
j_call: TRBJ2-3
clone_size: few

cdr3_nt: TGTGCCAGCAGTTTATCAGGGGGCGAGATCTTAAATGGCTACACCTTC
cdr3_aa: CASSLSGGEILNGYTF
d_call: TRBD1
v_call: TRBV28
cdr3_length: 16
j_call: TRBJ1-2
clone_size: .

cdr3_nt: TGTGCCAGCTCACCACCGGGACTGCTCTCTGGAAACACCATATATTTT
cdr3_aa: CASSPPGLLSGNTIYF
d_call: .
v_call: TRBV18
cdr3_length: 16
j_call: TRBJ1-3
clone_size: .

cdr3_nt: TGTGCCAGCAGCCCCGGACTAGCGGCGAACACCGGGGAGCTGTTTTTT
cdr3_aa: CASSPGLAANTGELFF
d_call: TRBD2
v_call: TRBV5-6
cdr3_length: 16
j_call: TRBJ2-2
clone_size: .

cdr3_nt: TGTGCCAGTGCTTTGGGGGAGAGCTCCTACAATGAGCAGTTCTTC
cdr3_aa: CASALGESSYNEQFF
d_call: .
v_call: TRBV5-8
cdr3_length: 15
j_call: TRBJ2-1
clone_size: .

cdr3_nt: TGTGCCAGCAGCCGGACCGGGACAGGGGGTAACGAGCAGTACTTC
cdr3_aa: CASSRTGTGGNEQYF
d_call: TRBD1
v_call: TRBV7-9
cdr3_length: 15
j_call: TRBJ2-7
clone_size: .

cdr3_nt: TGTGCCAGCAGTCCCCGGACAGGGGATTATAGCAATCAGCCCCAGCATTTT
cdr3_aa: CASSPRTGDYSNQPQHF
d_call: TRBD1
v_call: TRBV25-1
cdr3_length: 17
j_call: TRBJ1-5
clone_size: few

cdr3_nt: TGTGCCAGCAGCGTAGTCGCGTCGGGTCGGGAGCTGTTTTTT
cdr3_aa: CASSVVASGRELFF
d_call: .
v_call: TRBV9
cdr3_length: 14
j_call: TRBJ2-2
clone_size: .

cdr3_nt: TGCGCCAGCAGCCATGGGACAGGGGCACCTCAAGAGACCCAGTACTTC
cdr3_aa: CASSHGTGAPQETQYF
d_call: TRBD1
v_call: TRBV4-1
cdr3_length: 16
j_call: TRBJ2-5
clone_size: .

cdr3_nt: TGTGCCAGCAGCAGAGACAGGGCCTACGAGCAGTACTTC
cdr3_aa: CASSRDRAYEQYF
d_call: TRBD1
v_call: TRBV6-5
cdr3_length: 13
j_call: TRBJ2-7
clone_size: .